One sample yielded the 6 T cell receptor beta chains listed below, sequenced in a study of blood T cell repertoires in COVID-19. Method: immunoSEQ multiplex PCR; TCRdb's copy keeps in-frame clones and lacks some. The data contain 160,000 or so clones, 80% to 90% of them singletons. The specimen sequenced was peripheral blood. The source of these receptors is a woman between 40 and 55 years old with acute or convalescent COVID-19.

The chain's CDR3 is CASSIARQSHNSPLHF. The CDR3 nucleotides read TGTGCCAGTAGTATAGCTCGACAGTCACATAATTCACCCCTCCACTTT. The V call is TRBV19, the J call TRBJ1-6; D may be TRBD1 (5 bases). Germline CDR1 LNHDA, CDR2 SQIVND (reference sequence). There are 16 residues in the CDR3. V was trimmed by 1 base and J by 5 bases, leaving 12 bases between them. The full variable domain, rest sourced from reference TRBV19 and TRBJ1-6, is DGGITQSPKYLFRKEGQNVTLSCEQNLNHDAMYWYRQDPGQGLRLIYYSQIVNDFQKGDIAEGYSVSREKKESFPLTVTSAQKNPTAFYLCASSIARQSHNSPLHFGNGTRLTVT.

This sequence joins TRBV5-4 and TRBJ2-3, with 10 bases lining up with TRBD1. The CDR3 loop spans 16 amino acids. Germline CDR1 and CDR2: SGHNT and YYREEE (reference sequence). V shed 4 bases, J shed 4 bases, and the junction held 9 bases outside the gene matches. The CDR3 DNA sequence: TGTGCCAGCAGCCTCGAGGGGACAGGGGATTCAGATACGCAGTATTTT. Amino acid sequence: CASSLEGTGDSDTQYF. Full variable domain (rest looked up from reference TRBV5-4 and TRBJ2-3): ETGVTQSPTHLIKTRGQQVTLRCSSQSGHNTVSWYQQALGQGPQFIFQYYREEENGRGNFPPRFSGLQFPNYSSELNVNALELDDSALYLCASSLEGTGDSDTQYFGPGTRLTVL.

This rearrangement joins TRBV19 to TRBJ1-2, with 9 bases fitting TRBD1. After removal of 3 bases from V and 4 bases from J, the junction contained 9 bases not matched to a gene. This CDR3 spans 16 amino acids. The germline V gene encodes CDR1 LNHDA and CDR2 SQIVND (reference sequence). The CDR3 region has the DNA TGTGCCAGTAGTATTAATTTTGGGACAGGGAGCTATGGCTACACCTTC. As protein: CASSINFGTGSYGYTF.

The chain uses TRBV18 and TRBJ2-3; D uncertain. The V gene's germline CDR1 is KGHSH and CDR2 LQKENI. V lost 2 bases to trimming and J lost 0 bases, with 9 bases between them. The CDR3 contains 15 residues. The CDR3 reads CASSPGPTSTDTQYF. The CDR3 region has the DNA TGTGCCAGCTCACCAGGTCCCACTAGCACAGATACGCAGTATTTT.

This clone has more than one count but fewer than ten. This chain connects TRBV7-2 to TRBJ1-6; D gene uncertain. Germline lookup yields CDR1 SGHTA and CDR2 FQGNSA. Deletions cut 1 base from V and 6 bases from J, with 10 bases between. The CDR3 contains 15 residues. The CDR3 loop reads CASSLEGRGNSPLHF. CDR3 in DNA: TGTGCCAGCAGCTTAGAAGGACGGGGTAATTCACCCCTCCACTTT.

The rearrangement joins TRBV27 to TRBJ2-5, with 9 positions matching TRBD1. Per germline, CDR1 MNHEY and CDR2 SMNVEV (reference sequence). J was trimmed by 5 bases and V by 7 bases; bases with no gene match: 8. The CDR3 sequence is 14 residues long. In DNA, the CDR3 is TGTGCCAGCATCTTCAACAGGGGGCGCGAGACCCAGTACTTC. It encodes CASIFNRGRETQYF.